This record concerns one TCR beta chain sequence. This record comes from a study of cytomegalovirus exposure and HLA in healthy donors. PCR primers comprised 60 Vbeta and 13 Jbeta primers. Some clones are missing from TCRdb's copy, which holds only in-frame ones; the method was immunoSEQ multiplex PCR. The data contain 100,000 to 150,000 clones, 80% to 90% of them singletons. The CDR3 spans 17 residues. Germline V gene sequence: CDR1 SGDLS, CDR2 YYNGEE. The J segment lost 5 bases and the V segment lost 2 bases, leaving 11 bases of the junction unmatched. The TCR originated in a woman aged 40 to 55 in good health and CMV-seropositive. This chain uses TRBV9 with TRBJ2-4, with TRBD1 identical over 9 bases. The source material was PBMCs. The CDR3 region is CASSVSTGGAPENIQYF. The CDR3 nucleotides are TGTGCCAGCAGCGTTTCTACAGGGGGCGCCCCGGAAAACATTCAGTACTTC.